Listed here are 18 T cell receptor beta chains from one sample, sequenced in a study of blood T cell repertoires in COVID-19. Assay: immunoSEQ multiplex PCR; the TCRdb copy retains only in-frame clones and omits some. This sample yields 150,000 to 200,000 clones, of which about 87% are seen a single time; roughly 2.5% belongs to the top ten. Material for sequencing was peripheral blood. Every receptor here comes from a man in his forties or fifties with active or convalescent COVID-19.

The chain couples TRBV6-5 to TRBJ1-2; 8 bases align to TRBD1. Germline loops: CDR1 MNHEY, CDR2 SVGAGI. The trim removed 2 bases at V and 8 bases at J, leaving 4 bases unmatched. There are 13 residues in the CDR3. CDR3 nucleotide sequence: TGTGCCAGCAGTTACGGACAGGGCCCGGGCTACACCTTC. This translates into CASSYGQGPGYTF.

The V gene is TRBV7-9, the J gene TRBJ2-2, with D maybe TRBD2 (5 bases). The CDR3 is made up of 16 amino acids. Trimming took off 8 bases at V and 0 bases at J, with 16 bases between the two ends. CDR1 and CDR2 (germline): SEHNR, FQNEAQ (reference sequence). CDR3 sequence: CASSAGSVANTGELFF. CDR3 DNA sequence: TGTGCCAGCTCGGCGGGTTCGGTCGCGAACACCGGGGAGCTGTTTTTT.

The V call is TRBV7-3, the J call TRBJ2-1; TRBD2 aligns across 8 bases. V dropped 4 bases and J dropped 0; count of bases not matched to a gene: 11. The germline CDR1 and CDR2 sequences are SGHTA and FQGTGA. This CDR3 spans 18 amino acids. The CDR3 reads CASSSAQRGSISYNEQFF. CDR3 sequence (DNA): TGTGCCAGCAGCTCCGCCCAGCGGGGGTCCATCTCCTACAATGAGCAGTTCTTC.

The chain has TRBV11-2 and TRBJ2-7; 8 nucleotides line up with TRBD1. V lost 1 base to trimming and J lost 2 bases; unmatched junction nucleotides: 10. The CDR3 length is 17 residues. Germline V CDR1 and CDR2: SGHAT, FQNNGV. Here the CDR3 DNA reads TGTGCCAGCAGCTTAGGTAGGGGACAGGCAGGGACCTACGAGCAGTACTTC. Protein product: CASSLGRGQAGTYEQYF.

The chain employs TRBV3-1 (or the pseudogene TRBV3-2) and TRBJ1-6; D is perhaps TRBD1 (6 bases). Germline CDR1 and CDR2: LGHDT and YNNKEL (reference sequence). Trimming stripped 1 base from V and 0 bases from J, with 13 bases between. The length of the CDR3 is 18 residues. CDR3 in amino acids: CASSQGGHGGSYNSPLHF. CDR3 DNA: TGTGCCAGCAGCCAAGGGGGGCACGGTGGCTCCTATAATTCACCCCTCCACTTT.

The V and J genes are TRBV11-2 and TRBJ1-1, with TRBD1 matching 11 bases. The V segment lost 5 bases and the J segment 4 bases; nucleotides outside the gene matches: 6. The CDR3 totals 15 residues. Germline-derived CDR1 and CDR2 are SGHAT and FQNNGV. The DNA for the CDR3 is TGTGCCAGCAGCGACGGGACAGGGGGGAGCACTGAAGCTTTCTTT. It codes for CASSDGTGGSTEAFF.

The CDR3 bases are TGTGCCAGCAGCAGACAGGGGGTGAACTATGGCTACACCTTC. Its translation: CASSRQGVNYGYTF. This chain uses TRBV27 with TRBJ1-2; 9 nucleotides agree with TRBD1. J was trimmed by 2 bases and V by 6 bases; bases with no gene match: 4. The CDR3 is made up of 14 amino acids. Germline values: CDR1 MNHEY, CDR2 SMNVEV (reference sequence).

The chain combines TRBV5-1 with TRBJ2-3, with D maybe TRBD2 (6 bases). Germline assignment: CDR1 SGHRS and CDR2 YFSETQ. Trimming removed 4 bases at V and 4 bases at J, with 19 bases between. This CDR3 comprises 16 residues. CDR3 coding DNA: TGCGCCAGCAGCCCGACCTCGACTAGTTGGGCAGATACGCAGTATTTT. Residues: CASSPTSTSWADTQYF.

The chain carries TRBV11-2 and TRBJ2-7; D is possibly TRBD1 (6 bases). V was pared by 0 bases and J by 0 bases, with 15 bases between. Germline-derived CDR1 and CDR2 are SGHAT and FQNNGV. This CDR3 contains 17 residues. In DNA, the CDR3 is TGTGCCAGCAGCTTAGAAGGGAACAGGGCTAGCTCCTACGAGCAGTACTTC. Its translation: CASSLEGNRASSYEQYF.

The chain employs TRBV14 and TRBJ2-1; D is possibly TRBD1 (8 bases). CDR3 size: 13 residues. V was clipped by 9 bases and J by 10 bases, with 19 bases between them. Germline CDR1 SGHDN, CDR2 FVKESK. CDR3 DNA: TGTGCCAGTGGACAGGGAGGGGTCGGAGAGCAGTTCTTC. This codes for CASGQGGVGEQFF.

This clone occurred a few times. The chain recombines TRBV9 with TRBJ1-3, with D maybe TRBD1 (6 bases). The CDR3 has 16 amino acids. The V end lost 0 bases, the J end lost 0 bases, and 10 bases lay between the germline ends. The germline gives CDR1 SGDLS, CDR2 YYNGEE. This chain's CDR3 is CASSVAGTRSGNTIYF. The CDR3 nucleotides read TGTGCCAGCAGCGTAGCTGGGACACGCTCTGGAAACACCATATATTTT.

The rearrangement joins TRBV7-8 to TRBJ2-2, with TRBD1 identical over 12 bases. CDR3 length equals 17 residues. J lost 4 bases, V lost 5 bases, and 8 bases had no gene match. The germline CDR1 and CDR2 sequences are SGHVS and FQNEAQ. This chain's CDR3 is CASSPPGQGARTGELFF. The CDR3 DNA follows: TGTGCCAGCAGCCCACCGGGACAGGGGGCGCGCACCGGGGAGCTGTTTTTT.

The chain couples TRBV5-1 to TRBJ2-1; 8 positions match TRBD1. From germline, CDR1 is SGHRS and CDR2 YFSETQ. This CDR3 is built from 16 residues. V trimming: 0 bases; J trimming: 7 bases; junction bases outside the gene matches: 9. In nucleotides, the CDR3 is TGCGCCAGCAGCTTGGTGGACAGGGCGTTCAAAAATGAGCAGTTCTTC. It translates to CASSLVDRAFKNEQFF.

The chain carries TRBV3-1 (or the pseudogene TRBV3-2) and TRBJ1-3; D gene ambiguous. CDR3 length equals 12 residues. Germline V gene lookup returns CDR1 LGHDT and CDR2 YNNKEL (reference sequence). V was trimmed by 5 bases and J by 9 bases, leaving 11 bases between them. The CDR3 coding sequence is TGTGCCAGCAGCGCTGGAGGAGCCACCATATATTTT. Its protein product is CASSAGGATIYF.

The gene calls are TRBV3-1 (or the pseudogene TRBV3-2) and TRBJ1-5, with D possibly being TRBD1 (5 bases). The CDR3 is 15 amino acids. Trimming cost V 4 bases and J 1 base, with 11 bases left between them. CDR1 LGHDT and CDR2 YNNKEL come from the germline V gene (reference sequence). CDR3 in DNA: TGTGCCAGCAGCCGCCGGGGGGGGAGCAATCAGCCCCAGCATTTT. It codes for CASSRRGGSNQPQHF.

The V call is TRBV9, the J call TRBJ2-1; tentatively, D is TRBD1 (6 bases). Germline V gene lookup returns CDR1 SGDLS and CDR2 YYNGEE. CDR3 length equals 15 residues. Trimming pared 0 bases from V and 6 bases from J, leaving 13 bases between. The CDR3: CASSVGDRSPNEQFF. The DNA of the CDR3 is TGTGCCAGCAGCGTAGGAGACAGGTCCCCCAATGAGCAGTTCTTC.

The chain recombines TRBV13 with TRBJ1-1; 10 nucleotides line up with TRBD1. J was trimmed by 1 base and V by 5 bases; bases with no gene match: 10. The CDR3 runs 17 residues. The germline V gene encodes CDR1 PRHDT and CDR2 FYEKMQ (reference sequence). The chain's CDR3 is CASSRATGGLGNTEAFF. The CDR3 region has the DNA TGTGCCAGCAGCCGTGCGACAGGGGGCCTGGGGAACACTGAAGCTTTCTTT.

The CDR3 reads CASSESGRLYGYTF. CDR3 in DNA: TGTGCCAGCAGTGAGTCAGGGAGGCTATATGGCTACACCTTC. The genes are TRBV2 and TRBJ1-2; D is possibly TRBD1 (5 bases). The V end was cut by 3 bases, the J end by 5 bases, with 13 bases between. This CDR3 comprises 14 residues. Germline V CDR1 and CDR2: SNHLY, FYNNEI.